The 29 T cell receptor beta chains listed next were all sequenced from one sample in a study of cytomegalovirus exposure and HLA in healthy donors. The PCR used 60 Vbeta and 13 Jbeta primers. The assay was immunoSEQ multiplex PCR, and TCRdb's table has in-frame clones only and misses some. The data show 200,000 to 250,000 clones, around 75% seen once. Sequencing was done on a sample of PBMCs. These TCRs come from a woman aged 25-40 years in good health and CMV-seronegative.

The chain couples TRBV7-8 to TRBJ1-1; no firm D call. CDR1 SGHVS and CDR2 FQNEAQ come from the germline V gene. The ends were cut back, 1 base at V and 2 bases at J, with 5 bases in the middle. This CDR3 spans 13 amino acids. The CDR3, as DNA: TGTGCCAGCAGCTTAGACAGAAACACTGAAGCTTTCTTT. Its protein product is CASSLDRNTEAFF.

A single count supports this clone. J is TRBJ2-2 and V is TRBV30, with D perhaps matching TRBD2 (5 bases). The CDR3 contains 14 residues. From germline, CDR1 is GTSNPN and CDR2 SVGIG (reference sequence). V lost 8 bases and J lost 1, with 14 bases in between. In nucleotides, the CDR3 is TGTGCCCTCCGACTTAGCGAGAACACCGGGGAGCTGTTTTTT. Its translation: CALRLSENTGELFF. Full variable domain (remainder filled in from reference TRBV30 and TRBJ2-2): SQTIHQWPATLVQPVGSPLSLECTVEGTSNPNLYWYRQAAGRGLQLLFYSVGIGQISSEVPQNLSASRPQDRQFILSSKKLLLSDSGFYLCALRLSENTGELFFGEGSRLTVL.

The rearrangement uses TRBV7-2 and TRBJ2-2; TRBD1 agrees at 11 bases. The CDR3 extends over 15 amino acids. After removal of 6 bases from V and 5 bases from J, the junction contained 5 bases not matched to a gene. Germline V gene lookup returns CDR1 SGHTA and CDR2 FQGNSA. Here the CDR3 DNA reads TGTGCCAGCAGATCCGGGACAGGGGGTACCGGGGAGCTGTTTTTT. It encodes CASRSGTGGTGELFF.

In this sample, this clone turned up a few times. The chain uses TRBV29-1 and TRBJ1-2; the D gene is possibly TRBD1 (5 bases). Trimming shortened V by 6 bases and J by 3 bases, and 11 bases separated the two germline ends. The germline V gene encodes CDR1 SQVTM and CDR2 ANQGSEA. The CDR3 extends over 12 amino acids. CDR3 region: CSVGEGYYGYTF. Written as DNA, the CDR3 is TGCAGCGTGGGGGAGGGGTACTATGGCTACACCTTC.

As concerns this clone: At the DNA level, this CDR3 is encoded by other sequences in the same sample as well. The rearrangement joins TRBV11-3 to TRBJ1-4; D not certain. The CDR3 is made up of 14 amino acids. Germline loops: CDR1 SGHNT, CDR2 YENEEA. V lost 5 bases and J lost 0, with 7 bases in between. CDR3 DNA sequence: TGTGCCAGCAGCCTATCTGCAACTAATGAAAAACTGTTTTTT. This encodes CASSLSATNEKLFF.

The V gene is TRBV5-8, the J gene TRBJ2-5, with 7 positions matching TRBD1. This CDR3 region has 15 residues. The germline V gene encodes CDR1 SGHTS and CDR2 YDEGEE. The ends lost 4 bases at V and 5 bases at J; junction bases unmatched: 11. CDR3 loop: CASSARDSPFETQYF. CDR3 sequence (DNA): TGTGCCAGCAGCGCCCGGGACAGCCCGTTCGAGACCCAGTACTTC.

This chain connects TRBV9 to TRBJ2-2; 10 bases are a match to TRBD1. The J segment lost 7 bases and the V segment lost 4 bases, leaving 13 bases of the junction unmatched. The CDR3 is 17 residues long. CDR1 is SGDLS and CDR2 is YYNGEE in the germline V gene. CDR3 protein: CASSPQPTGGTVGELFF. Here the CDR3 DNA reads TGTGCCAGCAGCCCTCAACCGACAGGGGGCACTGTCGGGGAGCTGTTTTTT.

J is TRBJ2-3 and V is TRBV5-6, with TRBD2 matching 8 bases. With 7 bases clipped from V and 3 bases from J, the junction kept 13 bases outside the gene matches. Germline values: CDR1 SGHDT, CDR2 YYEEEE. This CDR3 region has 16 residues. CDR3 region: CASRDLSGSGTDTQYF. Written as DNA, the CDR3 is TGTGCCAGCCGGGACCTGAGCGGGAGTGGAACAGATACGCAGTATTTT.

The sample holds one count of this clone. The CDR3 DNA is TGTGCCAGCAGCCCACAGGGGGCCGGGGAGCTGTTTTTT. It is translated as CASSPQGAGELFF. The chain links TRBV7-3 to TRBJ2-2; 8 bases are shared with TRBD1. V lost 5 bases to trimming and J lost 6 bases; unmatched junction nucleotides: 2. The germline V gene has CDR1 SGHTA and CDR2 FQGTGA. This CDR3 region has 13 residues.

This clone came up a few times. The rearrangement links TRBV27 to TRBJ2-3, with 9 bases fitting TRBD2. The CDR3 runs to 16 residues. V shed 0 bases and J 0 bases; nucleotides not matched to a gene: 1. Germline assignment: CDR1 MNHEY and CDR2 SMNVEV (reference sequence). In DNA, the CDR3 is TGTGCCAGCAGTTTATCCACTAGCGGGAGCACAGATACGCAGTATTTT. It is translated as CASSLSTSGSTDTQYF.

The V and J genes are TRBV7-3 and TRBJ2-3; 13 positions agree with TRBD2. V lost 5 bases, J lost 6 bases, and 5 bases stayed unmatched. The CDR3 sequence is 15 residues long. Germline CDR1 SGHTA, CDR2 FQGTGA. CDR3 protein: CASSQGLAGTDTQYF. In DNA, the CDR3 is TGTGCCAGCAGCCAGGGACTAGCGGGAACTGATACGCAGTATTTT. Looking up the rest from reference TRBV7-3 and TRBJ2-3 gives the full variable domain: GAGVSQTPSNKVTEKGKYVELRCDPISGHTALYWYRQSLGQGPEFLIYFQGTGAADDSGLPNDRFFAVRPEGSVSTLKIQRTERGDSAVYLCASSQGLAGTDTQYFGPGTRLTVL.

V usage is TRBV5-1 and J usage is TRBJ2-7, with TRBD1 identical over 7 bases. After removal of 0 bases from V and 2 bases from J, the junction contained 5 bases not matched to a gene. Germline CDR1 is SGHRS and CDR2 is YFSETQ. The length of the CDR3 is 15 residues. The CDR3 region has the DNA TGCGCCAGCAGCTTGGGAGGACAGGCCGCCTACGAGCAGTACTTC. Amino acids: CASSLGGQAAYEQYF.

The chain has TRBV9 and TRBJ1-2; D is ambiguous. V was shortened by 0 bases and J by 6 bases, with 21 bases between the two germline ends. CDR1 is SGDLS, CDR2 YYNGEE, per germline. CDR3 length equals 17 residues. The CDR3 loop is CASSVAYDTAKDHGYTF. The CDR3 region has the DNA TGTGCCAGCAGCGTAGCTTACGACACCGCAAAAGATCATGGCTACACCTTC.

The CDR3: CRGEDAEAFF. The CDR3 DNA is TGCAGAGGGGAAGACGCTGAAGCTTTCTTT. The chain couples TRBV29-1 to TRBJ1-1; D possibly corresponds to TRBD1 (5 bases). From germline, CDR1 is SQVTM and CDR2 ANQGSEA. The CDR3 loop spans 10 amino acids.

The chain has TRBV7-3 and TRBJ2-2; 7 bases are shared with TRBD1. The junction had 13 bases not matched to a gene; V was cut back by 5 bases and J by 1 base. CDR1 and CDR2 from the germline V gene are SGHTA and FQGTGA. The CDR3 is 18 residues long. CDR3 bases: TGTGCCAGCAGCCCCCAGCCACAGGGGCCCCAGAACACCGGGGAGCTGTTTTTT. Amino acids: CASSPQPQGPQNTGELFF.

V and J are TRBV13 and TRBJ2-1, with TRBD2 matching over 8 bases. Trimming took 0 bases from V and 5 from J; bases not matched to a gene: 3. The CDR3 sequence is 15 residues long. CDR1 is PRHDT, CDR2 FYEKMQ, per germline (reference sequence). The CDR3 DNA follows: TGTGCCAGCAGCTTAGGCGGGACTAGGCACAATGAGCAGTTCTTC. Encoded protein: CASSLGGTRHNEQFF.

The chain employs TRBV6-5 and TRBJ1-5; D unclear. V shed 7 bases and J shed 5 bases, with 18 bases lying between them. The CDR3 runs 15 residues. Germline V gene sequence: CDR1 MNHEY, CDR2 SVGAGI. The CDR3: CASIYIRGVDQPQHF. The CDR3 nucleotides are TGTGCCAGCATCTACATCCGGGGAGTTGATCAGCCCCAGCATTTT.

V and J are TRBV13 and TRBJ2-7; 8 bases map to TRBD2. V trimming: 5 bases; J trimming: 5 bases; junction bases outside the gene matches: 11. CDR1 PRHDT and CDR2 FYEKMQ come from the germline V gene (reference sequence). The CDR3 is made up of 15 amino acids. The CDR3 DNA follows: TGTGCCAGCAGCGATAGCGGGAAGAGAGGAAACGAGCAGTACTTC. Its protein is CASSDSGKRGNEQYF. The full variable domain, with the rest looked up from reference TRBV13 and TRBJ2-7, is AAGVIQSPRHLIKEKRETATLKCYPIPRHDTVYWYQQGPGQDPQFLISFYEKMQSDKGSIPDRFSAQQFSDYHSELNMSSLELGDSALYFCASSDSGKRGNEQYFGPGTRLTVT.

This rearrangement joins TRBV9 to TRBJ1-2, with D possibly being TRBD1 (5 bases). The CDR3 has 13 residues. With 4 bases removed from V and 2 bases from J, the gap between germline ends came to 9 bases. Germline V gene lookup returns CDR1 SGDLS and CDR2 YYNGEE. The CDR3 here is CASSLNRNYGYTF. The DNA of the CDR3 is TGTGCCAGCAGCCTAAACAGGAACTATGGCTACACCTTC.

This clone has a single count. The chain recombines TRBV15 with TRBJ1-6; 7 bases align to TRBD1. The CDR3 spans 16 residues. Germline V gene data show CDR1 as LNHNV and CDR2 as YYDKDF (reference sequence). J lost 10 bases, V lost 0 bases, and 9 bases had no gene match. CDR3: CATSRDPPGGVSPLHF. The CDR3 DNA reads as TGTGCCACCAGCAGAGATCCCCCAGGGGGTGTCTCACCCCTCCACTTT.

This clone was detected only a few times. This rearrangement joins TRBV18 to TRBJ1-3, with D maybe TRBD1 (6 bases). The CDR3 spans 14 residues. V was shortened by 4 bases and J by 4 bases, with 11 bases between the two germline ends. Germline CDR1 is KGHSH and CDR2 is LQKENI. The CDR3 here is CASSLGQLGNTIYF. The CDR3 DNA follows: TGTGCCAGCTCACTCGGACAGCTGGGAAACACCATATATTTT.

The chain combines TRBV19 with TRBJ2-7; maybe TRBD1 (5 bases). CDR1 is LNHDA, CDR2 SQIVND, per germline (reference sequence). V was shortened by 0 bases and J by 0 bases, with 9 bases between the two germline ends. The CDR3 runs to 15 residues. The CDR3 protein is CASSIDRTTSYEQYF. The CDR3 DNA is TGTGCCAGTAGTATAGACCGGACAACCTCCTACGAGCAGTACTTC.

The chain recombines TRBV27 with TRBJ2-7; TRBD1 might be the D (5 bases). This CDR3 has 13 residues. Per germline, CDR1 MNHEY and CDR2 SMNVEV (reference sequence). V was shortened by 5 bases and J by 8 bases, with 16 bases between the two germline ends. For the CDR3, the DNA is TGTGCCAGCAGTCTCGGACACCTTGGTCAGCAGTACTTC. Residues: CASSLGHLGQQYF.

The genes are TRBV7-3 and TRBJ2-3, with 7 bases lining up with TRBD2. Germline CDR1 SGHTA, CDR2 FQGTGA. V shed 4 bases and J 0 bases; nucleotides not matched to a gene: 1. The CDR3 contains 14 residues. CDR3 protein: CASSSGLSTDTQYF. The CDR3 DNA reads TGTGCCAGCAGCTCGGGACTAAGCACAGATACGCAGTATTTT.

The chain employs TRBV5-6 and TRBJ1-2, with 7 bases matching TRBD1. CDR1 and CDR2 (germline): SGHDT, YYEEEE. V lost 0 bases to trimming and J lost 4 bases; unmatched junction nucleotides: 9. The CDR3 has 16 amino acids. CDR3 protein: CASSLGDYRGLYGYTF. The DNA for the CDR3 is TGTGCCAGCAGCTTGGGGGATTACAGGGGCCTCTATGGCTACACCTTC.

This clone was picked up a small number of times. CDR3 nucleotides: TGTGCCAGCAGCCTAGAAGAGGGGGGGCCGGGAGAGACCCAGTACTTC. Translation: CASSLEEGGPGETQYF. The gene calls are TRBV4-2 and TRBJ2-5, with a weak D call TRBD2 (7 bases). Germline CDR1 is LGHNA and CDR2 is YNFKEQ. This CDR3 comprises 16 residues. V lost 4 bases and J lost 4, with 19 bases in between.

This rearrangement joins TRBV6-5 to TRBJ1-4, with D possibly matching TRBD1 (6 bases). Germline CDR1 and CDR2: MNHEY and SVGAGI. The CDR3 is 15 amino acids. Between the trimmed V and J ends, which lost 6 bases and 7 bases, there was a span of 18 bases. The CDR3 nucleotides are TGTGCCAGCAGGAGTTCAGGGGCTGGAGGTGAAAAACTGTTTTTT. Amino acids: CASRSSGAGGEKLFF.

The chain uses TRBV9 and TRBJ1-1, with 7 positions matching TRBD1. CDR1 is SGDLS, CDR2 YYNGEE, per germline. This CDR3 has 18 amino acids. After removal of 0 bases from V and 1 base from J, the junction contained 12 bases not matched to a gene. As DNA, the CDR3 is TGTGCCAGCAGCGTAGAGTGGTACACAGGGGTGGGGAACACTGAAGCTTTCTTT. Protein: CASSVEWYTGVGNTEAFF.

The chain carries TRBV7-2 and TRBJ2-1, with D unresolved. The V end was cut by 3 bases, the J end by 12 bases, with 12 bases between. The germline V gene encodes CDR1 SGHTA and CDR2 FQGNSA. The CDR3 totals 12 residues. The CDR3 sequence is CASSLRYSRQFF. The CDR3 region has the DNA TGTGCCAGCAGCTTGAGGTACTCGCGGCAGTTCTTC.